A single sample gave rise to the 5 T cell receptor beta chains below, sequenced in a study of shared clonotypes between healthy human individuals. The data were produced by immunoSEQ multiplex PCR, yet TCRdb's version contains in-frame clones alone and is incomplete. The sample carries over a million clones, around 97% recorded once. The sample comprised naive CD4+ T cells sorted from blood. As for subset: CD45RA+ positively selected. All receptors come from a man in his thirties or forties in good health.

The chain joins TRBV7-6 to TRBJ1-4; unclear D gene. Germline CDR1 SGHVS, CDR2 FNYEAQ. CDR3 size: 16 residues. The ends were cut back, 1 base at V and 0 bases at J, with 9 bases in the middle. The CDR3, as DNA: TGTGCCAGCAGCTTAGGTGTTGGGTCAACTAATGAAAAACTGTTTTTT. Translated, it gives CASSLGVGSTNEKLFF.

J is TRBJ2-1 and V is TRBV7-3, with 8 bases matching TRBD2. The CDR3 is made up of 15 amino acids. Trimming took 5 bases from V and 8 from J; bases not matched to a gene: 11. CDR1 is SGHTA, CDR2 FQGTGA, per germline. The CDR3 spells CASSPASGRNDEQFF. For the CDR3, the DNA is TGTGCCAGCAGCCCAGCAAGCGGGAGAAATGATGAGCAGTTCTTC. The full variable domain, in which reference TRBV7-3 and TRBJ2-1 provide the parts outside the CDR3, is GAGVSQTPSNKVTEKGKYVELRCDPISGHTALYWYRQSLGQGPEFLIYFQGTGAADDSGLPNDRFFAVRPEGSVSTLKIQRTERGDSAVYLCASSPASGRNDEQFFGPGTRLTVL.

This clone showed up just a few times. Different DNA sequences within this sample yield the same CDR3. The chain employs TRBV7-9 and TRBJ2-5; the D is unclear. V was shortened by 1 base and J by 0 bases, with 6 bases between the two germline ends. Germline CDR1 SEHNR, CDR2 FQNEAQ (reference sequence). This CDR3 has 14 amino acids. CDR3 sequence reads: CASSLVQYQETQYF. The CDR3 nucleotides read TGTGCCAGCAGCTTAGTGCAGTACCAAGAGACCCAGTACTTC.

The DNA for the CDR3 is TGTGCCAGTAGTATCTTACTTGGGACTGGTTCCTACAATGAGCAGTTCTTC. It translates to CASSILLGTGSYNEQFF. This chain links TRBV19 with TRBJ2-1; possibly TRBD2 for D (6 bases). Germline V gene lookup returns CDR1 LNHDA and CDR2 SQIVND (reference sequence). V was shortened by 3 bases and J by 1 base, with 16 bases between the two germline ends. The CDR3 has 17 residues.

J is TRBJ1-2 and V is TRBV5-1; 11 nucleotides align to TRBD1. From germline, CDR1 is SGHRS and CDR2 YFSETQ. The CDR3 runs to 14 residues. V was clipped by 4 bases and J by 6 bases; unmatched bases: 5. The CDR3 nucleotides read TGCGCCAGCAGCCACGGGACAGGGGGAGATGGCTACACCTTC. Translated, it gives CASSHGTGGDGYTF.